The entry below describes one TCR beta chain. This clone has just one count. The specificity of this receptor is unknown. Base qualities are not recorded, but no much larger clone differs from it by a single base. The data originate from a study of PD-1 blockade in mismatch repair-deficient tumors listed by TCRdb under 2017. General notes on the study: Between late 2013 and 2016, the trial enrolled 86 consecutive patients with roughly twelve types of mismatch repair-deficient cancer, all of whom had received prior treatment and were progressing. Tumor-associated T cell clones were tracked in the peripheral blood of patients responding to PD-1 blockade by deep sequencing of TCR CDR3 regions. Results and caveats for the whole study, not just this receptor: After pembrolizumab, tumor-resident clones, which were often undetectable in blood before treatment, expanded rapidly and then contracted, generally ahead of radiologic responses.

In light of the paper, this sample's time point label describes: peripheral blood before pembrolizumab. Mismatch repair deficiency in every enrolled patient was established by polymerase chain reaction or immunohistochemistry. TCR sequencing was carried out for a few patients who responded to pembrolizumab therapy. Pembrolizumab PD-1 blockade was prospectively tested in advanced mismatch repair-deficient cancers, regardless of tissue of origin, in the phase II trial. Peripheral blood T cell samples were gathered serially, both before PD-1 blockade started and at multiple time points afterward. The timing of each blood sample was reported as weeks after the first dose of pembrolizumab. The method behind the library was the immunoSEQ multiplex PCR assay. The source is immuneACCESS, and TCRdb retained only in-frame sequences with V and J called. Part of the clones is not carried over; for the studies checked, unresolved V genes explain less than half of this, and the remainder is unexplained. The sample yields tens of thousands of clones; 84% were counted once. 2.9% of the sample belongs to the ten largest clones.

The CDR3 covers 14 residues, taking in both the cysteine and the phenylalanine. Left in the record is the CDR3 DNA by itself, 42 bases read in frame from the first base. The germline V gene (reference sequence) specifies SEHNR as CDR1 and FQNEAQ as CDR2. Trimming costs V 5 bases and J 4 bases, and their ends lie 12 bases apart. The sequence came from an adult with mismatch repair-deficient cancer. Recombination linked TRBV7-9 to TRBJ1-5; a tentative D match to TRBD1 spans 6 bases. The sequenced sample was PBMCs, obtained before pembrolizumab treatment. The DNA reads as follows: TGTGCCAGCAGCATACAGGGATTAAATCAGCCCCAGCATTTT. Its coded protein is CASSIQGLNQPQHF.